These 5 T cell receptor beta chains were sequenced from one sample in a study of a mutant IDH1 vaccine in newly diagnosed glioma. For these receptors, no antigen is known. The table came from immunoSEQ multiplex PCR; TCRdb's copy has only in-frame clones and leaves some out. The data contain about 46,000 clones, around 92% of them singletons. As for time point: week 35, safety follow-up. A 20-mer mutant IDH1 peptide at 300 ug was injected subcutaneously with topical imiquimod. The material was PBMCs, obtained from a glioma patient whose treatment included an IDH1 peptide vaccine. The receptors were sampled from a man between 50 and 59 years old with glioma.

V and J are TRBV6-5 and TRBJ1-4; 10 bases align to TRBD1. Per the germline V gene, CDR1 is MNHEY and CDR2 is SVGAGI. Trimming removed 5 bases from V and 7 bases from J; junction bases left unmatched: 4. The CDR3 runs 14 residues. The DNA for the CDR3 is TGTGCCAGCAGTGGGGACAGGGGTCGTGAAAAACTGTTTTTT. Translation: CASSGDRGREKLFF.

The rearrangement uses TRBV18 and TRBJ2-3, with D perhaps being TRBD1 or TRBD2 (5 bases each). Germline lookup yields CDR1 KGHSH and CDR2 LQKENI. CDR3 length equals 13 residues. The germline V and J ends were trimmed by 0 bases and 15 bases, with 16 bases remaining between them. This CDR3 reads CASSPPPGDPGYF. The CDR3 nucleotides are TGTGCCAGCTCACCACCACCTGGGGACCCGGGTTATTTT.

V gene TRBV9 combines with J gene TRBJ2-1; D call uncertain. This CDR3 contains 12 residues. Germline CDR1 reads SGDLS; CDR2 reads YYNGEE. Trimming took off 4 bases at V and 9 bases at J, with 11 bases between the two ends. Here the CDR3 reads CASSSLVGEQFF. The CDR3 region has the DNA TGTGCCAGCAGCTCTCTAGTGGGTGAGCAGTTCTTC. The variable domain in full, with the rest retrieved from reference TRBV9 and TRBJ2-1, is DSGVTQTPKHLITATGQRVTLRCSPRSGDLSVYWYQQSLDQGLQFLIQYYNGEERAKGNILERFSAQQFPDLHSELNLSSLELGDSALYFCASSSLVGEQFFGPGTRLTVL.

V is TRBV4-1 and J is TRBJ1-6; D gene ambiguous. V lost 0 bases, J lost 7 bases, and 13 bases lay in between. This CDR3 comprises 16 residues. CDR1 MGHRA and CDR2 YSYEKL come from the germline V gene. The CDR3 DNA follows: TGCGCCAGCAGCCAAGACCGAGCGAGCTGGAATTCACCCCTCCACTTT. This translates into CASSQDRASWNSPLHF.

The chain couples TRBV19 to TRBJ2-5, with D possibly being TRBD1 (5 bases). The CDR3 has 14 residues. V lost 8 bases and J 6 bases, leaving 19 bases between the germline ends. Germline lookup yields CDR1 LNHDA and CDR2 SQIVND (reference sequence). The CDR3 reads CASSLDWQGQTQYF. CDR3 nucleotide sequence: TGTGCCAGTTCCCTCGACTGGCAGGGCCAGACCCAGTACTTC.